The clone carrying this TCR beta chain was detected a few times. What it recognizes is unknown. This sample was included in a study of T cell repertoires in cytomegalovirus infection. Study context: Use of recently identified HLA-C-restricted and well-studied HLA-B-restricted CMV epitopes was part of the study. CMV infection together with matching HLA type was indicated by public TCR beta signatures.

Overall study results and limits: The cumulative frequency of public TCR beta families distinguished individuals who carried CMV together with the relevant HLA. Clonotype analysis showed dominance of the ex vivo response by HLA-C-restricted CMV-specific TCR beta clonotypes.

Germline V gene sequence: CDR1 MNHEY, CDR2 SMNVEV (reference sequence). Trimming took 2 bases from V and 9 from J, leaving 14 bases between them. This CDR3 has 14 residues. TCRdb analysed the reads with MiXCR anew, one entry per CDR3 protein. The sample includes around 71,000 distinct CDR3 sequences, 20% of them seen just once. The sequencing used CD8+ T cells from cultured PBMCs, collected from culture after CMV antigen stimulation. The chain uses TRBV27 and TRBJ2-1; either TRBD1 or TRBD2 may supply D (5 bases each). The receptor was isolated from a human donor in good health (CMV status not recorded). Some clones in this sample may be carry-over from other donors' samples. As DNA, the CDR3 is TGTGCCAGCAGTTTACCGGGGCCCCAAAGTGAGCAGTTCTTC. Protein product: CASSLPGPQSEQFF.